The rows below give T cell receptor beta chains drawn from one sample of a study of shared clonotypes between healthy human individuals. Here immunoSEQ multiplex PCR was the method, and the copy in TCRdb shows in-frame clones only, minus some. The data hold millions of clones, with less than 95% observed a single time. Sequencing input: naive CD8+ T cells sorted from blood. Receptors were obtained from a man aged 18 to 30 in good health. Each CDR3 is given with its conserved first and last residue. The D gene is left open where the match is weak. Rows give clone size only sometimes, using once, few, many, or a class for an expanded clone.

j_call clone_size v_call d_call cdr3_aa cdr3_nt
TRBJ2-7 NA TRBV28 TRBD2 CASSEAGGHYEQYF TGTGCCAGCAGTGAGGCGGGGGGTCACTACGAGCAGTACTTC
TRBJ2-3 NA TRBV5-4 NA CASSDGTDTQYF TGTGCCAGCAGTGACGGGACAGATACGCAGTATTTT
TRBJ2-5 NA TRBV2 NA CASSENLNSGETQYF TGTGCCAGCAGTGAAAATCTAAACTCAGGGGAGACCCAGTACTTC
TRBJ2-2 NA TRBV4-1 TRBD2 CASSQLAGDFTGELFF TGCGCCAGCAGCCAACTAGCGGGGGATTTCACCGGGGAGCTGTTTTTT
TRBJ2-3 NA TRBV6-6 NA CASTNQGPADTQYF TGTGCCAGCACCAACCAAGGCCCCGCAGATACGCAGTATTTT
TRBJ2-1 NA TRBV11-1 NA CASSLSIQANEQFF TGTGCCAGCAGCTTATCTATCCAGGCCAATGAGCAGTTCTTC
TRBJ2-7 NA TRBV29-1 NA CSVEKYGSYEQYF TGCAGCGTCGAGAAGTACGGCTCCTACGAGCAGTACTTC
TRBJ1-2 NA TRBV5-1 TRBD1 CASSLESGGWYGYTF TGCGCCAGCAGCTTGGAGTCAGGGGGCTGGTATGGCTACACCTTC
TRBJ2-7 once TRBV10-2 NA CASSEVQGYEQYF TGCGCCAGCAGTGAGGTACAGGGCTACGAGCAGTACTTC
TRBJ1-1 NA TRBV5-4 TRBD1 CASSARTGGYTEAFF TGTGCCAGCAGCGCCCGGACAGGGGGCTACACTGAAGCTTTCTTT
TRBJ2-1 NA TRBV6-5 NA CASSPLRGDNEQFF TGTGCCAGCAGCCCTTTGAGGGGAGACAATGAGCAGTTCTTC
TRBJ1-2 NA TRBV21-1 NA CASSERGFGYGYTF TGTGCCAGCAGCGAAAGGGGTTTTGGCTATGGCTACACCTTC
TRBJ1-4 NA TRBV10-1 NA CASSESIQGPEKLFF TGCGCCAGCAGTGAGTCGATCCAGGGTCCCGAAAAACTGTTTTTT
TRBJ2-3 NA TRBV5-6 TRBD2 CASSLLAGGPIDTQYF TGTGCCAGCAGCTTGCTAGCGGGAGGGCCGATTGATACGCAGTATTTT
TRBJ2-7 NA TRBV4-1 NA CASSQEDSYEQYF TGCGCCAGCAGCCAAGAGGACTCCTACGAGCAGTACTTC
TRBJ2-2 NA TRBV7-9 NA CASSETFTGELFF TGTGCCAGCTCCGAGACTTTCACCGGGGAGCTGTTTTTT
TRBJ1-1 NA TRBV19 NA CASRGLMNTEAFF TGTGCCAGCAGGGGACTTATGAACACTGAAGCTTTCTTT
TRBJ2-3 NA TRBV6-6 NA CASSYSDTQYF TGTGCCAGCAGTTACTCAGATACGCAGTATTTT
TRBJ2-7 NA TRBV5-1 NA CASRPGAGQGEQYF TGCGCCAGCAGGCCAGGGGCAGGTCAGGGGGAGCAGTACTTC
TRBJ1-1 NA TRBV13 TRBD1 CASSFRQGEDAEAFF TGTGCCAGCAGCTTCCGACAGGGAGAGGACGCTGAAGCTTTCTTT
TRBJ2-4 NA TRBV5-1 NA CASSELLVTGVAKNIQYF TGCGCCAGCAGCGAACTACTAGTGACAGGAGTAGCCAAAAACATTCAGTACTTC
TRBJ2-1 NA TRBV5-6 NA CASSAEGTGYNEQFF TGTGCCAGCAGCGCGGAGGGCACGGGTTACAATGAGCAGTTCTTC
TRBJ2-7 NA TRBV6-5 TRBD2 CASSYGTSGSGEQYF TGTGCCAGCAGTTACGGGACTAGCGGGAGTGGCGAGCAGTACTTC
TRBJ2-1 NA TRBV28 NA CASRTTGTNSYNEQFF TGTGCCAGCAGAACAACCGGGACAAATTCCTACAATGAGCAGTTCTTC
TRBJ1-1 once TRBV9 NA CASSGTSGGDWKKAFF TGTGCCAGCAGCGGAACATCGGGTGGAGACTGGAAAAAAGCTTTCTTT
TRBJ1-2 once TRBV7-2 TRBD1 CASSSWTGDQRGGYTF TGTGCCAGCAGCTCGTGGACAGGGGATCAGAGGGGTGGCTACACCTTC
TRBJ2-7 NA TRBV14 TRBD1 CASSPRQGPTYEQYF TGTGCCAGCAGCCCAAGACAGGGGCCCACCTACGAGCAGTACTTC
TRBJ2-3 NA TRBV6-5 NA CASYFADTQYF TGTGCCAGTTACTTCGCAGATACGCAGTATTTT
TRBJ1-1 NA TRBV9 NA CASSLMENTEAFF TGTGCCAGCAGCTTAATGGAGAACACTGAAGCTTTCTTT
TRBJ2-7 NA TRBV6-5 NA CASSYPPLYEQYF TGTGCCAGCAGTTACCCCCCCCTCTACGAGCAGTACTTC
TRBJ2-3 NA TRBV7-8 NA CASTQVIRYTDTQYF TGTGCCAGCACCCAAGTTATCCGGTACACAGATACGCAGTATTTT
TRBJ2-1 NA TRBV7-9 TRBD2 CASSLAPSGTRGEQFF TGTGCCAGCAGCTTAGCCCCTAGCGGGACTCGGGGTGAGCAGTTCTTC
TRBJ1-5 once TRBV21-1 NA CASSKFGRGRPEQPQHF TGTGCCAGCAGCAAATTTGGGCGGGGCAGGCCGGAACAGCCCCAGCATTTT
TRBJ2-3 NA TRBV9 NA CASSSIATSTDTQYF TGTGCCAGCAGCTCCATAGCCACTAGCACAGATACGCAGTATTTT
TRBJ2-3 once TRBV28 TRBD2 CASSPSRGAGTDTQYF TGTGCCAGCAGCCCCTCGCGGGGGGCCGGGACAGATACGCAGTATTTT